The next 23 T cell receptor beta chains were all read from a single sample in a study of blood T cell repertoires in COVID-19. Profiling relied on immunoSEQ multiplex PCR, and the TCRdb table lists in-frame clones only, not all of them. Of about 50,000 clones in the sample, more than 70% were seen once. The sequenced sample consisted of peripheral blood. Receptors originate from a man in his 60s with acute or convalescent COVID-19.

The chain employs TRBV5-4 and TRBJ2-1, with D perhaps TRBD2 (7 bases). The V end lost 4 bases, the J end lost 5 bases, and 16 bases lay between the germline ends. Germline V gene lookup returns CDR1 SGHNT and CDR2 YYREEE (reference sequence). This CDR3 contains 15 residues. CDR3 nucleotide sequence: TGTGCCAGCAGCCGGGGGGACATCGCGGACAATGAGCAGTTCTTC. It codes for CASSRGDIADNEQFF.

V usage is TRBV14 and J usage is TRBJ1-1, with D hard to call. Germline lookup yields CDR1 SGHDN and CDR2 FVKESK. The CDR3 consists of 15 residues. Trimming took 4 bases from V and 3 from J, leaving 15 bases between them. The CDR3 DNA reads TGTGCCAGCAGCCGCAGACGGGATCAGTACACTGAAGCTTTCTTT. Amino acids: CASSRRRDQYTEAFF.

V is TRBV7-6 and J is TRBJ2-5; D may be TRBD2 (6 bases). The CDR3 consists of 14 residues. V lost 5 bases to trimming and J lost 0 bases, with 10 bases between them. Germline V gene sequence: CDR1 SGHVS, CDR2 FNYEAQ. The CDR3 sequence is CASSPRGYQETQYF. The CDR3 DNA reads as TGTGCCAGCAGCCCCCGGGGGTACCAAGAGACCCAGTACTTC.

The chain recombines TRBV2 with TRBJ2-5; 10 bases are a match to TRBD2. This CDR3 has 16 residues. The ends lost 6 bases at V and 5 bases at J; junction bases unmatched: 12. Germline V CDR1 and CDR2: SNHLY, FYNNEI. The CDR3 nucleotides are TGTGCCAGCAGGGGGCGACTAGCGGGCGGCTGGGAGACCCAGTACTTC. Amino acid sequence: CASRGRLAGGWETQYF.

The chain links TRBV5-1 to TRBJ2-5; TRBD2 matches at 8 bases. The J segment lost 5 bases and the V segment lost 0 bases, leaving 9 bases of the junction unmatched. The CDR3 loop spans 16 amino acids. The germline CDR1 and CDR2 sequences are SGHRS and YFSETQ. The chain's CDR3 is CASSLGREGLGETQYF. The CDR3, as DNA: TGCGCCAGCAGCTTGGGACGGGAGGGCCTTGGGGAGACCCAGTACTTC.

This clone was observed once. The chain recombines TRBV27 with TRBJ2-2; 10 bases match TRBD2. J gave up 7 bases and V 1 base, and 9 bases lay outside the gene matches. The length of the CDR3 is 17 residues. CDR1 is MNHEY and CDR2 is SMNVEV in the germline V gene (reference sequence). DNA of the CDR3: TGTGCCAGCAGTTTATTCCTGCCTAGCGGGAGTATCGGGGAGCTGTTTTTT. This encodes CASSLFLPSGSIGELFF.

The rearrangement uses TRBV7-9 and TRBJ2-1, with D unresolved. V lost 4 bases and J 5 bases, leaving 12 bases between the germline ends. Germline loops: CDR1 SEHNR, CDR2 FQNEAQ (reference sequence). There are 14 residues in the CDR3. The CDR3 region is CASSSSGQNNEQFF. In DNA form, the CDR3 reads TGTGCCAGCAGCTCAAGTGGGCAGAACAATGAGCAGTTCTTC.

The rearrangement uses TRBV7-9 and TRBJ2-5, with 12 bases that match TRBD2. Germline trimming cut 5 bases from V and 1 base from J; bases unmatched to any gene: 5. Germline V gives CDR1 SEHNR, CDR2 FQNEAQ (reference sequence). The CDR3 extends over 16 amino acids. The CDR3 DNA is TGTGCCAGCAGCCAGACTAGCGGGAGTTTCCAAGAGACCCAGTACTTC. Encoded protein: CASSQTSGSFQETQYF.

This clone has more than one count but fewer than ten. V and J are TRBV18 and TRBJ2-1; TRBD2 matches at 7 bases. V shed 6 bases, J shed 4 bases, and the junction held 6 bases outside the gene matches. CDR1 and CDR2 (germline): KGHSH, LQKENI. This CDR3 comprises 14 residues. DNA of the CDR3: TGTGCCAGCTCGGGGACTATTTCTTACAATGAGCAGTTCTTC. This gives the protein CASSGTISYNEQFF. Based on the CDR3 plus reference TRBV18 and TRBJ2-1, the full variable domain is NAGVMQNPRHLVRRRGQEARLRCSPMKGHSHVYWYRQLPEEGLKFMVYLQKENIIDESGMPKERFSAEFPKEGPSILRIQQVVRGDSAAYFCASSGTISYNEQFFGPGTRLTVL.

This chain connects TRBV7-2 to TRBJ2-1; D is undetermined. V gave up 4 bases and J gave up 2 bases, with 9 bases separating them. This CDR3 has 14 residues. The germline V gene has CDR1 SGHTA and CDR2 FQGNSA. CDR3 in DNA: TGTGCCAGCAGCTCGAGCCCTGCCTACAATGAGCAGTTCTTC. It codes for CASSSSPAYNEQFF.

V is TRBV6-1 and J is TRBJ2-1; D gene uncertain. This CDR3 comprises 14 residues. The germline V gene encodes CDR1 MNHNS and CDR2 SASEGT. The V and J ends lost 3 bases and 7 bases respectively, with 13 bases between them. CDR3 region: CASSDREKRNEQFF. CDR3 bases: TGTGCCAGCAGTGACCGAGAGAAACGGAATGAGCAGTTCTTC.

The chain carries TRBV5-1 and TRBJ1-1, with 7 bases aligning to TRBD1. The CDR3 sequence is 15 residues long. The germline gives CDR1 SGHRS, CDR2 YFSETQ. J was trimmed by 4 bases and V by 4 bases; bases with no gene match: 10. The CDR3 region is CASSPGTVGSTEAFF. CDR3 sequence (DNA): TGCGCCAGCAGCCCTGGGACAGTCGGATCCACTGAAGCTTTCTTT.

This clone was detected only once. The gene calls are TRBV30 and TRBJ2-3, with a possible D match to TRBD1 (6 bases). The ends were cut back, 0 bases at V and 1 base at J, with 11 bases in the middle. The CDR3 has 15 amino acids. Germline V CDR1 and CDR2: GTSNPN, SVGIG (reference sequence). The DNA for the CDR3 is TGTGCCTGGAGTGTACCTACAGGGCGCACAGATACGCAGTATTTT. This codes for CAWSVPTGRTDTQYF.

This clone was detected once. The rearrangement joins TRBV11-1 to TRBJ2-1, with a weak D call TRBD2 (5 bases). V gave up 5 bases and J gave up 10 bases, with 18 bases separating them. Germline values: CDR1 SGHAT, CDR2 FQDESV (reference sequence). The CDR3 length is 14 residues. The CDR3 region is CASSPHYSSGEQFF. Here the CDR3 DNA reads TGTGCCAGCAGCCCCCACTATAGCTCGGGGGAGCAGTTCTTC.

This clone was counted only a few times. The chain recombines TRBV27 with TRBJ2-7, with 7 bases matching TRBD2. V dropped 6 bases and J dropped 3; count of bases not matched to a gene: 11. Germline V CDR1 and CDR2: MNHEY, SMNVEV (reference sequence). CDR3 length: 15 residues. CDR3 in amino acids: CASSRYSGGSYEQYF. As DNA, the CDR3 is TGTGCCAGCAGCCGGTATTCCGGCGGGAGCTACGAGCAGTACTTC.

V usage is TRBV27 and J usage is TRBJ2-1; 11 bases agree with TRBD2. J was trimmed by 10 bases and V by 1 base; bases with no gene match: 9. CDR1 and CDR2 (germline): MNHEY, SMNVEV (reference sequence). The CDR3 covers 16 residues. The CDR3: CASSLYVAGGPREQFF. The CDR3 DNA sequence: TGTGCCAGCAGTTTATATGTAGCGGGAGGGCCGAGGGAGCAGTTCTTC.

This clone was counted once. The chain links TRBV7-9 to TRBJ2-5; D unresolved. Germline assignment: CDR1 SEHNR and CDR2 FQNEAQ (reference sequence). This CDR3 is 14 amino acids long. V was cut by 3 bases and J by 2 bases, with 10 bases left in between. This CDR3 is CASSFSRPQETQYF. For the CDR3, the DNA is TGTGCCAGCAGCTTCAGCAGGCCGCAAGAGACCCAGTACTTC.

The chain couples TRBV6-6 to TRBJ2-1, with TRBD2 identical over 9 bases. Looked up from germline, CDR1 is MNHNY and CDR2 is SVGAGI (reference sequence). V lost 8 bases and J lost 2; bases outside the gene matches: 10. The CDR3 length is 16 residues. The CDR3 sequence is CASRDSGSGTYNEQFF. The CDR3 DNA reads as TGTGCCAGCCGAGATAGCGGGAGTGGGACCTACAATGAGCAGTTCTTC.

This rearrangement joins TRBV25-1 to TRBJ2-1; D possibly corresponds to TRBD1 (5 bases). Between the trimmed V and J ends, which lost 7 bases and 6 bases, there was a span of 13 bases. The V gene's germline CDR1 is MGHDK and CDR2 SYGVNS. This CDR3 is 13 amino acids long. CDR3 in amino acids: CASKGAPVNEQFF. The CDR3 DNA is TGTGCCAGCAAAGGGGCGCCGGTCAATGAGCAGTTCTTC.

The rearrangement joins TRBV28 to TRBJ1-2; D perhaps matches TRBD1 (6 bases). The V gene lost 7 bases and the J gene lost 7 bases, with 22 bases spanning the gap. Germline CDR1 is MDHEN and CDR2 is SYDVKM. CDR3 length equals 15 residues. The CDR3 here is CASTFGPQGQGGYTF. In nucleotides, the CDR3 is TGTGCCAGCACTTTCGGGCCCCAGGGGCAGGGTGGCTACACCTTC.

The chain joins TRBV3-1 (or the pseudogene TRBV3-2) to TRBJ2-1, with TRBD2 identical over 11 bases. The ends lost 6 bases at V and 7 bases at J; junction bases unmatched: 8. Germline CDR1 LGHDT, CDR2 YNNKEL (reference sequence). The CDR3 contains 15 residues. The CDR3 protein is CASRTSSGRLNEQFF. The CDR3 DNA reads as TGTGCCAGCAGAACCTCTAGCGGGAGGTTGAATGAGCAGTTCTTC.

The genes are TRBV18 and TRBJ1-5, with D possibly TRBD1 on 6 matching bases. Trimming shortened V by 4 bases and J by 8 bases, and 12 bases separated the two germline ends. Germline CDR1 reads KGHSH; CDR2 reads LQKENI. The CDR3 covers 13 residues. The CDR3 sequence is CASSRQGREPQHF. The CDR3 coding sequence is TGTGCCAGCTCACGGCAGGGGAGGGAGCCCCAGCATTTT.

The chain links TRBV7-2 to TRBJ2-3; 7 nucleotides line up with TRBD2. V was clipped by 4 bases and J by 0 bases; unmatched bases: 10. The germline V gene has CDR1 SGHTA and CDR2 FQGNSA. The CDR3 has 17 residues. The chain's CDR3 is CASSSGRLAQSTDTQYF. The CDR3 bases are TGTGCCAGCAGCTCGGGAAGACTAGCCCAAAGCACAGATACGCAGTATTTT.